One and the same sample provided the 26 T cell receptor beta chains below, sequenced in a study of blood T cells in healthy people across ages. A second PCR of 7 to 11 cycles used a sample-barcoded 5' primer and a J-beta primer mix. TCRdb recomputed calls from the 5' RACE reads with MiXCR, one row per CDR3 protein. The repertoire holds under 850,000 distinct CDR3 sequences, around 34% seen once, with over 10% in the top ten. The source material was blood. These receptors were obtained from a man aged 18 to 30 in good health.

About this clonotype itself: A much larger clone differs by one base, so this may be a read error. V is TRBV7-8 and J is TRBJ2-1; D not certain. Germline CDR1 is SGHVS and CDR2 is FQNEAQ. The CDR3 runs to 13 residues. The CDR3 protein is CAGRVLRYNEQFF. The CDR3, as DNA: TGTGCTGGAAGGGTGCTTAGGTACAATGAGCAGTTCTTC. The variable domain in full, with the rest retrieved from reference TRBV7-8 and TRBJ2-1, is GAGVSQSPRYKVAKRGQDVALRCDPISGHVSLFWYQQALGQGPEFLTYFQNEAQLDKSGLPSDRFFAERPEGSVSTLKIQRTQQEDSAVYLCAGRVLRYNEQFFGPGTRLTVL.

This clonotype was seen just once. One junction end does not reproduce the germline sequence, and a read error may be involved. The V call is TRBV7-3, the J call TRBJ2-3; D remains ambiguous. CDR1 and CDR2 (germline): SGHTA, FQGTGA. The CDR3 contains 14 residues. The CDR3 region has the DNA TGTGTCAGCAGCCCGTCGGCAGACACAGATACGCAGTATTTT. It encodes CVSSPSADTDTQYF.

V usage is TRBV7-7 and J usage is TRBJ2-5; no firm D call. The J call may be incorrect, as the DNA end agrees better with TRBJ2-7. Germline V lookup: CDR1 SSHAT, CDR2 FNYEAQ (reference sequence). This CDR3 is built from 12 residues. The CDR3 DNA follows: TGTGCCAGCAGCGTTCGGGTGGCCGAGCAGTACTTC. It translates to CASSVRVAEQYF.

This clonotype was recorded a few times. The rearrangement links TRBV7-2 to TRBJ2-1, with 10 bases that match TRBD2. The CDR3 has 17 residues. Germline lookup yields CDR1 SGHTA and CDR2 FQGNSA. V shed 7 bases and J 3 bases; nucleotides not matched to a gene: 12. The CDR3 DNA reads TGTGCCAGCAACCTAGCGGGGGAATATTGGGGCTACAATGAGCAGTTCTTC. This sequence encodes CASNLAGEYWGYNEQFF.

The chain joins TRBV7-2 to TRBJ2-3, with D maybe TRBD2 (7 bases). CDR1 SGHTA and CDR2 FQGNSA come from the germline V gene. Trimming removed 1 base at V and 3 bases at J, with 14 bases between. This CDR3 region has 16 residues. The CDR3 DNA sequence: TGTGCCAGCAGCTTAGTAGTGGGGGGGCAAACAGATACGCAGTATTTT. It specifies CASSLVVGGQTDTQYF.

This clonotype was observed a handful of times. The chain employs TRBV4-1 and TRBJ1-2; a weak D match, TRBD1 (5 bases). Germline CDR1 and CDR2: MGHRA and YSYEKL. The CDR3 sequence is 17 residues long. V gave up 0 bases and J gave up 2 bases, with 16 bases separating them. The CDR3 loop reads CASSQDGVAGRNYGYTF. The CDR3 coding sequence is TGCGCCAGCAGCCAAGACGGGGTGGCAGGGCGGAACTATGGCTACACCTTC.

This clonotype has just a few counts. The genes are TRBV14 and TRBJ2-5; 7 bases fit TRBD2. Germline CDR1 is SGHDN and CDR2 is FVKESK. CDR3 length: 16 residues. V lost 0 bases to trimming and J lost 1 base; unmatched junction nucleotides: 5. CDR3 in amino acids: CASSQDRGEAQETQYF. The CDR3 region has the DNA TGTGCCAGCAGCCAAGATCGGGGGGAAGCCCAAGAGACCCAGTACTTC.

V and J are TRBV6-6 and TRBJ1-4; 8 nucleotides agree with TRBD1. Per germline, CDR1 MNHNY and CDR2 SVGAGI (reference sequence). The trim removed 5 bases at V and 8 bases at J, leaving 7 bases unmatched. The CDR3 has 14 amino acids. The CDR3: CASSAQGAGEKLFF. CDR3 bases: TGTGCCAGCAGTGCCCAGGGGGCAGGGGAAAAACTGTTTTTT.

This clonotype was counted at least ten times. The V call is TRBV14, the J call TRBJ2-3; unclear D gene. This CDR3 is 15 amino acids long. The V end lost 4 bases, the J end lost 2 bases, and 13 bases lay between the germline ends. Germline V CDR1 and CDR2: SGHDN, FVKESK. The CDR3 DNA reads as TGTGCCAGCAGCCTCCGTCTGGACCTCACAGATACGCAGTATTTT. The encoded protein is CASSLRLDLTDTQYF.

With regard to this clonotype: One junction end disagrees with the germline gene, perhaps due to a read error. The V call is TRBV7-2, the J call TRBJ1-2; possible D gene TRBD1, 5 bases. CDR3 length: 12 residues. Looked up from germline, CDR1 is SGHTA and CDR2 is FQGNSA. CDR3 DNA: TGTGCCTTAGGGGTAGGGGAGTCGGGCTACATCTTC. Protein sequence: CALGVGESGYIF.

V usage is TRBV7-2 and J usage is TRBJ1-2, with D hard to call. There are 15 residues in the CDR3. V lost 5 bases to trimming and J lost 4 bases, with 17 bases between them. The germline V gene encodes CDR1 SGHTA and CDR2 FQGNSA. The CDR3 loop is CASSPVFPSGYGYTF. DNA for the CDR3: TGTGCCAGCAGCCCGGTCTTTCCTTCGGGCTATGGCTACACCTTC.

The chain recombines TRBV7-9 with TRBJ2-1, with 9 bases fitting TRBD1. The V gene's germline CDR1 is SEHNR and CDR2 FQNEAQ (reference sequence). J was trimmed by 7 bases and V by 5 bases; bases with no gene match: 6. The CDR3 is made up of 14 amino acids. The CDR3 DNA reads TGTGCCAGCAGCGGGACAGGGTCCGCAAATGAGCAGTTCTTC. Translation gives CASSGTGSANEQFF.

CDR3 sequence: CASSPTVWEQYF. In nucleotides, the CDR3 is TGTGCCAGCAGTCCGACAGTTTGGGAGCAGTACTTC. The chain couples TRBV12-3 or TRBV12-4 to TRBJ2-7; tentative D call: TRBD1 (5 bases). V dropped 5 bases and J dropped 7 bases, with 12 bases sitting between them. The CDR3 sequence is 12 residues long.

This clonotype was observed a handful of times. The V gene is TRBV4-3, the J gene TRBJ2-3; D possibly matches TRBD1 or TRBD2 (6 bases each). The CDR3 has 17 amino acids. Deletions cut 1 base from V and 7 bases from J, with 21 bases between. The germline CDR1 and CDR2 sequences are LGHNA and YSLEER. The CDR3 loop is CASSQGPPQQGGNTQYF. CDR3 bases: TGCGCCAGCAGCCAAGGGCCCCCTCAACAGGGCGGGAATACGCAGTATTTT.

CDR3 sequence reads: CASSLGSQGGELFF. The CDR3, as DNA: TGTGCCAGCAGCTTAGGCTCGCAGGGCGGGGAGCTGTTTTTT. V is TRBV7-9 and J is TRBJ2-2; maybe TRBD1 (5 bases). Germline CDR1 and CDR2: SEHNR and FQNEAQ (reference sequence). CDR3 length equals 14 residues. V shed 1 base and J shed 7 bases, with 10 bases lying between them.

This clonotype was picked up a small number of times. The chain has TRBV25-1 and TRBJ1-2; no reliable D call. V was cut by 8 bases and J by 4 bases, with 8 bases left in between. Germline loops: CDR1 MGHDK, CDR2 SYGVNS. The length of the CDR3 is 11 residues. For the CDR3, the DNA is TGTGCCAGCTGGTCAGGCTATGGCTACACCTTC. Translation gives CASWSGYGYTF.

In the case of this clonotype: The junction differs from germline at one of its ends, possibly a read error. The chain is built from TRBV29-1 and TRBJ2-1; D is undetermined. Germline values: CDR1 SQVTM, CDR2 ANQGSEA. The CDR3 runs 13 residues. In DNA, the CDR3 is TGCAGCGTCCTCGGTTGGTCCTGCAATGAGCAGTTCTTC. Translation gives CSVLGWSCNEQFF.

This clonotype was found a few times. The rearrangement uses TRBV7-9 and TRBJ2-4; possible D gene TRBD1, 6 bases. CDR1 SEHNR and CDR2 FQNEAQ come from the germline V gene (reference sequence). This CDR3 region has 15 residues. V was clipped by 1 base and J by 13 bases, with 20 bases between them. CDR3 loop: CASSLVQGLAREQYF. The CDR3 region has the DNA TGTGCCAGCAGCTTAGTACAGGGCCTCGCGCGTGAGCAGTACTTC.

Turning to this clonotype: This may be a read error: a much more frequent sequence differs by one nucleotide. V is TRBV12-3 or TRBV12-4 and J is TRBJ1-2, with D tentatively TRBD1 (6 bases). This CDR3 region has 11 residues. Trimming removed 6 bases at V and 12 bases at J, with 14 bases between. CDR3 region: CASSAAGGHTF. CDR3 coding DNA: TGTGCCAGCAGCGCCGCGGGGGGCCACACCTTC.

V gene TRBV7-2 combines with J gene TRBJ1-1, with 8 bases that match TRBD1. The CDR3 loop spans 15 amino acids. Germline CDR1 SGHTA, CDR2 FQGNSA. V was clipped by 1 base and J by 8 bases; unmatched bases: 9. The CDR3 sequence is CASSLDGTGVVEAFF. The CDR3 DNA follows: TGTGCCAGCAGCTTAGATGGGACAGGTGTGGTCGAAGCTTTCTTT.

The chain combines TRBV25-1 with TRBJ1-1, with D possibly matching TRBD1 (6 bases). The V and J ends lost 4 bases and 3 bases respectively, with 15 bases between them. The germline V gene has CDR1 MGHDK and CDR2 SYGVNS. The CDR3 is 15 amino acids. The CDR3 DNA follows: TGTGCCAGCAGTGTTCGGGGGAAGGGGGACACTGAAGCTTTCTTT. Translating gives CASSVRGKGDTEAFF. Drawing the rest from reference TRBV25-1 and TRBJ1-1, the complete variable domain is EADIYQTPRYLVIGTGKKITLECSQTMGHDKMYWYQQDPGMELHLIHYSYGVNSTEKGDLSSESTVSRIRTEHFPLTLESARPSHTSQYLCASSVRGKGDTEAFFGQGTRLTVV.

The V gene is TRBV12-3 or TRBV12-4, the J gene TRBJ2-2; TRBD1 matches at 7 bases. With V trimmed by 6 bases and J by 0 bases, 16 bases remained unmatched. The CDR3 consists of 19 residues. The CDR3: CASSYGRRGLFTNTGELFF. As DNA, the CDR3 is TGTGCCAGCAGCTACGGGCGAAGGGGGCTTTTCACGAACACCGGGGAGCTGTTTTTT.

The gene calls are TRBV7-9 and TRBJ1-2, with no clear D. Germline-derived CDR1 and CDR2 are SEHNR and FQNEAQ (reference sequence). Trimming shortened V by 0 bases and J by 0 bases, and 11 bases separated the two germline ends. The length of the CDR3 is 16 residues. Here the CDR3 DNA reads TGTGCCAGCAGCTTAGCGGGTGGCCGGGCTAACTATGGCTACACCTTC. Translated, it gives CASSLAGGRANYGYTF.

This clonotype was seen a few times. The J gene is TRBJ1-2, the V gene TRBV2; TRBD1 agrees at 8 bases. The CDR3 consists of 14 residues. CDR1 SNHLY and CDR2 FYNNEI come from the germline V gene. V was clipped by 6 bases and J by 5 bases; unmatched bases: 8. The CDR3, as DNA: TGTGCCAGCAGGGGACAGGACATGATGTATGGCTACACCTTC. Translated, it gives CASRGQDMMYGYTF.

This clonotype was seen only once. The chain combines TRBV4-2 with TRBJ1-1; TRBD1 matches at 12 bases. The trim removed 10 bases at V and 3 bases at J, leaving 12 bases unmatched. The germline V gene has CDR1 LGHNA and CDR2 YNFKEQ. The CDR3 covers 16 residues. CDR3 region: CATLDGTGGEYTEAFF. The CDR3 DNA reads TGTGCCACCCTCGACGGGACAGGGGGCGAGTACACTGAAGCTTTCTTT.

V gene TRBV7-2 combines with J gene TRBJ2-7, with D perhaps TRBD2 (5 bases). The germline CDR1 and CDR2 sequences are SGHTA and FQGNSA. The V end lost 8 bases, the J end lost 0 bases, and 17 bases lay between the germline ends. The CDR3 is made up of 15 amino acids. CDR3: CASGYSETTSYEQYF. For the CDR3, the DNA is TGTGCCAGCGGATATAGCGAGACCACCTCCTACGAGCAGTACTTC.